This TCR beta chain originates from a study of shared clonotypes between healthy human individuals. Study results and caveats: Generally, naive subsets (rather than memory subsets) showed larger estimated richness.

CDR1 and CDR2 from the germline V gene are MNHNS and SASEGT. Trimming pared 3 bases from V and 4 bases from J, leaving 9 bases between. The CDR3 is made up of 14 amino acids. Some clones are missing from TCRdb's copy, which holds only in-frame ones; the method was immunoSEQ multiplex PCR. Of around 2,000,000 clones in the sample, about 95% were seen once. Note on this clone: Antigen unknown.

Terminally differentiated effector memory CD45RA+ cells were excluded from the naive CD8 cells, which were CD45RO-negative and positively selected for CCR7. The TCR sequence derives from a man aged 18 to 30 in good health. Sequenced input: naive CD8+ T cells sorted from blood. The rearrangement uses TRBV6-1 and TRBJ1-4; D not resolved. CDR3 loop: CASSENSYNEKLFF. CDR3 nucleotides: TGTGCCAGCAGTGAGAACAGTTATAATGAAAAACTGTTTTTT.